This T cell receptor beta chain was sequenced during a study of shared clonotypes between healthy human individuals. Study results and limitations: A generally larger estimated richness was seen in naive subsets than in memory subsets. Between several donors, naive CD4 clonotypes were shared at a level of about 5%.

V was shortened by 4 bases and J by 2 bases, with 9 bases between the two germline ends. Germline loops: CDR1 SGHKS, CDR2 YYEKEE (reference sequence). The CDR3 totals 13 residues. Generated by immunoSEQ multiplex PCR, the TCRdb table keeps only in-frame clones and is missing some. The profile shows some 580,000 clones, around 97% of them singletons. Those who donated were healthy HIV-negative adults, with no recent acute infections or vaccinations reported. Remarks on this clone: The antigen remains undetermined.

The chain couples TRBV5-5 to TRBJ1-1; D unresolved. The clonotype comes from a woman aged 30 to 39 in good health. Specimen: naive CD4+ T cells sorted from blood. Sample subset: CD45RA+ positively selected. CDR3 residues: CASSRTENTEAFF. CDR3 sequence (DNA): TGTGCCAGCAGCCGCACGGAAAACACTGAAGCTTTCTTT.